Detailed here is one T cell receptor beta chain. Clones were sequenced by immunoSEQ multiplex PCR, and TCRdb holds only the in-frame ones, with some missing. In the table there are roughly 89,000 clones, 94% of which are singletons. The record originates from a study of T cell changes during pregnancy in multiple sclerosis. Sequencing was performed on peripheral blood, taken after pregnancy. The sequence came from a female donor in good health, enrolled as a control in a pregnancy study.

CDR3 amino acids: CASSFEQGFNEQFF. The CDR3 DNA reads as TGTGCCAGCAGCTTCGAACAGGGTTTCAATGAGCAGTTCTTC. The chain recombines TRBV7-2 with TRBJ2-1, with D possibly TRBD1 on 6 matching bases. V was cut by 3 bases and J by 6 bases, with 12 bases left in between. This CDR3 is built from 14 residues. CDR1 is SGHTA, CDR2 FQGNSA, per germline.